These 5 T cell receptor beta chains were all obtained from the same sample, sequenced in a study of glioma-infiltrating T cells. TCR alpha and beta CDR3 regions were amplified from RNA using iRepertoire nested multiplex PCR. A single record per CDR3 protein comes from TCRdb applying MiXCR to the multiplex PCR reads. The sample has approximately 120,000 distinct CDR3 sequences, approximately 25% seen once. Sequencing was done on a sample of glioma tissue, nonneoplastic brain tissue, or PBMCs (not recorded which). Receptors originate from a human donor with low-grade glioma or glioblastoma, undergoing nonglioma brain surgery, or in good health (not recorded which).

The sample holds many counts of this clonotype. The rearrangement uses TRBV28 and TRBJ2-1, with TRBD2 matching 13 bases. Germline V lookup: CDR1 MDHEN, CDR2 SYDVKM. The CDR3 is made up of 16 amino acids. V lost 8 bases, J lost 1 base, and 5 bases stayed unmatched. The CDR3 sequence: CASGTSGAMSYNEQFF. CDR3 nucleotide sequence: TGTGCCAGCGGGACTAGCGGGGCCATGTCCTACAATGAGCAGTTCTTC.

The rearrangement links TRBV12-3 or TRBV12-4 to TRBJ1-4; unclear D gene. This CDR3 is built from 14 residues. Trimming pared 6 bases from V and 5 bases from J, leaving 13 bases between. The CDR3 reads CASSPVGPNEKLFF. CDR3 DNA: TGTGCCAGCAGCCCCGTTGGGCCAAATGAAAAACTGTTTTTT.

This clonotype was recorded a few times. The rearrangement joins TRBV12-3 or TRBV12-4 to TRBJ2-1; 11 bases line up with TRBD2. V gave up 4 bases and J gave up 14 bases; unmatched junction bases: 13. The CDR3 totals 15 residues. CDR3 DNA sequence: TGTGCCAGCAGTTCCGGCGGGACTAGCGGCCCCCGAGAGTTCTTC. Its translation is CASSSGGTSGPREFF.

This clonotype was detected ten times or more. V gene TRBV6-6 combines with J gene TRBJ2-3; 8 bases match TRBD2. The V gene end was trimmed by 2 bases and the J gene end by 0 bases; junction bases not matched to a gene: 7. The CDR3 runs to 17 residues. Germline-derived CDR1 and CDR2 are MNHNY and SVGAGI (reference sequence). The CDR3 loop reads CASSYNGRADSTDTQYF. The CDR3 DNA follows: TGTGCCAGCAGTTACAACGGGAGGGCCGACAGCACAGATACGCAGTATTTT.

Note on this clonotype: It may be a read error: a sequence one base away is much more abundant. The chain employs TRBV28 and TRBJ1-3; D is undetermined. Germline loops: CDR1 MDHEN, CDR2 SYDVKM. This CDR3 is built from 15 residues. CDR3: CASRLRVSTGNTIYF. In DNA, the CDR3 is TGTGCCAGCCGTTTACGTGTCAGTACTGGAAACACCATATATTTT.